The present entry profiles one T cell receptor beta chain with its context. The data were produced by immunoSEQ multiplex PCR, yet TCRdb's version contains in-frame clones alone and is incomplete. The data hold 59,000 or so clones, with about 91% observed a single time. The time point denotes: baseline, week 1 (first vaccination visit). Sample treatment: pre-vaccination baseline after standard-of-care therapy. In every donor, the tumor was a new WHO grade 3 or 4 IDH1-mutant, ATRX-lost astrocytoma. The sample is drawn from a study of a mutant IDH1 vaccine in newly diagnosed glioma. On the study more broadly: Patients under treatment included around 60% males and 37.5% females and had a mean age of around 37 years. Most patients had radiochemotherapy with temozolomide before enrollment; others had one alone.

Trimming took 4 bases from V and 6 from J; bases not matched to a gene: 14. CDR3 length: 16 residues. The germline V gene has CDR1 SGHRS and CDR2 YFSETQ. The sequence was obtained from a man over 45 with glioma. The genes are TRBV5-1 and TRBJ2-7, with 9 nucleotides matching TRBD1. Source: PBMCs, taken from a glioma patient treated with radiotherapy, temozolomide or both. The CDR3 DNA reads TGCGCCAGCAGCGTAGGGACAGGGACAATATTGGGCGAGCAGTACTTC. Protein product: CASSVGTGTILGEQYF.